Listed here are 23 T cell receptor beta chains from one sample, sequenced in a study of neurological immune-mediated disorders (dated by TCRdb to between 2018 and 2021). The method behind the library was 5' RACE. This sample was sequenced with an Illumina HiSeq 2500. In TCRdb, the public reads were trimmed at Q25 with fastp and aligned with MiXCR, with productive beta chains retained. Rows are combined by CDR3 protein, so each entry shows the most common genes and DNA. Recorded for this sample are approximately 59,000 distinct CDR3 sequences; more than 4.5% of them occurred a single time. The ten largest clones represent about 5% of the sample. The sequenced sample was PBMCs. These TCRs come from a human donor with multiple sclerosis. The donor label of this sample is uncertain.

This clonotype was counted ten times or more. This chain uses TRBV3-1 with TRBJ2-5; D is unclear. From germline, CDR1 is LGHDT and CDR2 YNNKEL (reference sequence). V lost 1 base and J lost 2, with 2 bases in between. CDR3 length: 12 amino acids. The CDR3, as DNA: TGTGCCAGCAGCCAAGGGCAAGAGACCCAGTACTTC. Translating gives CASSQGQETQYF.

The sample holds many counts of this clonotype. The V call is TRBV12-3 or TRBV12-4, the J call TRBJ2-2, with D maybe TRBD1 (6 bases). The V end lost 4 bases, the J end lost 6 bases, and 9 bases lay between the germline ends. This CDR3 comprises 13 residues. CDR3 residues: CASSSNRAGELFF. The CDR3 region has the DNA TGTGCCAGCAGTTCCAACAGGGCCGGGGAGCTGTTTTTT.

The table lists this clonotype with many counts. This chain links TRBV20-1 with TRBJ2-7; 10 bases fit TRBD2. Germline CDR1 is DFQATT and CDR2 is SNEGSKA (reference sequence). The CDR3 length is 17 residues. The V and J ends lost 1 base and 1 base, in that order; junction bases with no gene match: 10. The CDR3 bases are TGCAGTGCTAGAGTATACTCTAGCGGGGGCCTTTCCTACGAGCAGTACTTC. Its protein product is CSARVYSSGGLSYEQYF.

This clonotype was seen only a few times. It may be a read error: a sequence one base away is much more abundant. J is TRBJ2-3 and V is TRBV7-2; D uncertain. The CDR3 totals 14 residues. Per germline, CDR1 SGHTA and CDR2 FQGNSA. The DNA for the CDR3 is TGTGTCAGCAGCCTCTCCCGGTCCACAGATACGCAGTATTTT. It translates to CVSSLSRSTDTQYF.

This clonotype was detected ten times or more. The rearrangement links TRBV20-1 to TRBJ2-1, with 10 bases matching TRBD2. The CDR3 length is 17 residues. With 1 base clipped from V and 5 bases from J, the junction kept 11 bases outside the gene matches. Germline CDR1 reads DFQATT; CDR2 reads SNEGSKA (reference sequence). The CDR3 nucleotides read TGCAGTGCTAGAGTAAGGAAGCGGGGGGGGGCTAACAATGAGCAGTTCTTC. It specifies CSARVRKRGGANNEQFF.

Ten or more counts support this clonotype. For the CDR3, the DNA is TGCGCCAGCAGTGAGACAGGATATTACAATGAGCAGTTCTTC. Translation: CASSETGYYNEQFF. The V and J genes are TRBV5-1 and TRBJ2-1; a weak D match, TRBD1 (6 bases). The CDR3 has 14 residues. Trimming cost V 5 bases and J 4 bases, with 13 bases left between them. CDR1 is SGHRS and CDR2 is YFSETQ in the germline V gene. The full variable domain, with the rest looked up from reference TRBV5-1 and TRBJ2-1, is KAGVTQTPRYLIKTRGQQVTLSCSPISGHRSVSWYQQTPGQGLQFLFEYFSETQRNKGNFPGRFSGRQFSNSRSEMNVSTLELGDSALYLCASSETGYYNEQFFGPGTRLTVL.

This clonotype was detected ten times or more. The CDR3 is CASSFRPVNTGNQEQYF. CDR3 DNA: TGCGCCAGCAGCTTCCGCCCAGTTAATACAGGGAACCAAGAGCAGTACTTC. J is TRBJ2-7 and V is TRBV5-1, with D possibly TRBD1 on 6 matching bases. CDR3 length equals 17 residues. Per germline, CDR1 SGHRS and CDR2 YFSETQ. The V end was cut by 2 bases, the J end by 7 bases, with 25 bases between.

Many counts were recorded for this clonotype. The CDR3 DNA is TGTGCCAGCAGCTCCTCGGGACTTTCCAACTATGGCTACACCTTC. Translating gives CASSSSGLSNYGYTF. The chain joins TRBV7-6 to TRBJ1-2; tentatively, D is TRBD1 (5 bases). Germline CDR1 reads SGHVS; CDR2 reads FNYEAQ. Deletions cut 4 bases from V and 2 bases from J, with 14 bases between. The CDR3 spans 15 residues.

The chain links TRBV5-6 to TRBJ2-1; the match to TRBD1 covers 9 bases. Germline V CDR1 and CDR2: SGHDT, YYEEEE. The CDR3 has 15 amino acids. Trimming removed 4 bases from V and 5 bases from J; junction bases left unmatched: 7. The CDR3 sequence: CASSPDRGGDNEQFF. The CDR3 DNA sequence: TGTGCCAGCAGCCCGGACAGGGGAGGTGACAATGAGCAGTTCTTC.

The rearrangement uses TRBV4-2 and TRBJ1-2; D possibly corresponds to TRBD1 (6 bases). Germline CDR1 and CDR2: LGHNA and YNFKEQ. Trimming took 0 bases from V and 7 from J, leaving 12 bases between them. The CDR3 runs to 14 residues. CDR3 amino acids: CASSQEGGGFGYTF. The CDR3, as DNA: TGTGCCAGCAGCCAAGAAGGGGGGGGCTTTGGCTACACCTTC.

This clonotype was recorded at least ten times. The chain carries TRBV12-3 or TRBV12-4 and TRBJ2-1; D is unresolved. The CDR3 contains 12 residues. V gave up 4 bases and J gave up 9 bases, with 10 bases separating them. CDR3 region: CASSSWVTEQFF. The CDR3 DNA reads TGTGCCAGCAGTTCTTGGGTCACTGAGCAGTTCTTC.

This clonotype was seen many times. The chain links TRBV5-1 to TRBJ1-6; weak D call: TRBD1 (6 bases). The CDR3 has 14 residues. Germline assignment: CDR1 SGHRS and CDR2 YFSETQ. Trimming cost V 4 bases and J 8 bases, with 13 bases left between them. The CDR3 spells CASSPQGQDSPLHF. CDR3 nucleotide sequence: TGCGCCAGCAGCCCGCAGGGACAAGATTCACCCCTCCACTTT.

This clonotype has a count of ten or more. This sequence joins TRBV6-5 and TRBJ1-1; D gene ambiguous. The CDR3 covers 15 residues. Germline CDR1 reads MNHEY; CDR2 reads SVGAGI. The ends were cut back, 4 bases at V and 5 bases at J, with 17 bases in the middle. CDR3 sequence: CASSLTWSGMTEAFF. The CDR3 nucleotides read TGTGCCAGCAGTTTGACTTGGTCGGGGATGACTGAAGCTTTCTTT.

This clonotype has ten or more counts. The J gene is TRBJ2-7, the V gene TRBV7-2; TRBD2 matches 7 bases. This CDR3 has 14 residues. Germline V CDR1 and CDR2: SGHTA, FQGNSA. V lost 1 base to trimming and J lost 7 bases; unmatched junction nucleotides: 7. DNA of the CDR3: TGTGCCAGCAGCTTAGTGGGAGGGGCACGGGAGCAGTACTTC. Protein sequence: CASSLVGGAREQYF.

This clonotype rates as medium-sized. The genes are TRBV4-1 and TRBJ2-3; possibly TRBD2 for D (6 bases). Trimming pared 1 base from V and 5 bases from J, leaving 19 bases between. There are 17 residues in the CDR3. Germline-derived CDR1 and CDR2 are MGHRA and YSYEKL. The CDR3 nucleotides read TGCGCCAGCAGCCAAGGTCTCGGGGGTCGGGGTAGAGATACGCAGTATTTT. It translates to CASSQGLGGRGRDTQYF.

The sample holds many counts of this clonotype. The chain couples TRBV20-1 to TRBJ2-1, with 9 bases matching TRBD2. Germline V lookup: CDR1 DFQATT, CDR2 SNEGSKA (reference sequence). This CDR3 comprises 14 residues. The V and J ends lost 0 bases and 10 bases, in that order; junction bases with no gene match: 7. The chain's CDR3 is CSARDGGGAEEQFF. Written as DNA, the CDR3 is TGCAGTGCTAGAGATGGCGGGGGGGCTGAGGAGCAGTTCTTC.

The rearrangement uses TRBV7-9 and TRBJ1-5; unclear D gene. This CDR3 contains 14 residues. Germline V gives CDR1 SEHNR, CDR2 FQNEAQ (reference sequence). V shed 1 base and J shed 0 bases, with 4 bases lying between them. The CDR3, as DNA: TGTGCCAGCAGCTTAGGGTATAGCAATCAGCCCCAGCATTTT. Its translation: CASSLGYSNQPQHF.

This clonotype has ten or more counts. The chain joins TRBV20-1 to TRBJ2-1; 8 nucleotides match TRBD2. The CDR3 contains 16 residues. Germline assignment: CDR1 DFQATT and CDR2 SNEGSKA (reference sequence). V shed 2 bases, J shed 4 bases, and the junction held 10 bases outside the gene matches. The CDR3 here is CSARLPLGGGYNEQFF. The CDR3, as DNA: TGCAGTGCTAGACTACCACTGGGCGGGGGGTACAATGAGCAGTTCTTC.

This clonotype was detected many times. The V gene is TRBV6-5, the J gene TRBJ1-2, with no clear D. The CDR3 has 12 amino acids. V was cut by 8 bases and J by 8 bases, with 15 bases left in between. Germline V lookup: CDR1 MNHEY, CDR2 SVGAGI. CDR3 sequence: CASGGGKSGYTF. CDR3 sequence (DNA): TGTGCCAGCGGAGGAGGAAAAAGCGGCTACACCTTC.

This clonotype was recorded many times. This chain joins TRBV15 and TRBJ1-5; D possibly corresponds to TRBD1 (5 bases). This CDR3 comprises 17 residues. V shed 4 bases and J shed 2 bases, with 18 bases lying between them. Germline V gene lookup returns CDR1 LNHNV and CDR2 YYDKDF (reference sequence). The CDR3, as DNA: TGTGCCACCAGCAAATCGGGACTCTGGAGGGGCAATCAGCCCCAGCATTTT. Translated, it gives CATSKSGLWRGNQPQHF.

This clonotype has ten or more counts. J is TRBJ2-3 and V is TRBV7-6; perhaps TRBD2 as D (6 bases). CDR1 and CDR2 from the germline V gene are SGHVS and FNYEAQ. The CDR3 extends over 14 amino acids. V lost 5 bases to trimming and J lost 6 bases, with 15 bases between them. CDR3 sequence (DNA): TGTGCCAGCAGCCCGGAGCCTAGCGTCGATACGCAGTATTTT. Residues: CASSPEPSVDTQYF.

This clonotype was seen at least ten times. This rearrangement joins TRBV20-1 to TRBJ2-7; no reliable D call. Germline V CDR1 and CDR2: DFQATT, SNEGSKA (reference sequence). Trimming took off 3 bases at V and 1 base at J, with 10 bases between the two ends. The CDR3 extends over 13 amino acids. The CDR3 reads CSARKDRSYEQYF. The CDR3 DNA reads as TGCAGTGCTAGGAAGGACCGGTCCTACGAGCAGTACTTC.

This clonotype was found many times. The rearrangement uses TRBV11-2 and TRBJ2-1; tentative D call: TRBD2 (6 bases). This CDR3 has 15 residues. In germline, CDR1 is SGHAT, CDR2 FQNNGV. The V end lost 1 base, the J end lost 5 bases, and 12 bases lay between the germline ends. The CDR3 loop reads CASSLALARNNEQFF. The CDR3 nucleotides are TGTGCCAGCAGCTTAGCACTAGCCCGGAACAATGAGCAGTTCTTC.